Sequencing of this T cell receptor (beta chain) was carried out in a study of cytomegalovirus exposure and HLA in healthy donors. The primer mix had 60 Vbeta and 13 Jbeta primers. Libraries were prepared by immunoSEQ multiplex PCR; TCRdb keeps only in-frame clonotypes and omits some of them. The sample data list some 120,000 clones. The CDR3 has 15 amino acids. Looked up from germline, CDR1 is MDHEN and CDR2 is SYDVKM. The junction had 9 bases not matched to a gene; V was cut back by 5 bases and J by 4 bases. The TCR was taken from a young man in good health and CMV-seronegative. The rearrangement uses TRBV28 and TRBJ1-1; 8 nucleotides agree with TRBD1. The sample consisted of PBMCs. This CDR3 reads CASSRFIGQGTEAFF. The CDR3 DNA reads TGTGCCAGCAGTCGGTTCATAGGACAGGGCACTGAAGCTTTCTTT.